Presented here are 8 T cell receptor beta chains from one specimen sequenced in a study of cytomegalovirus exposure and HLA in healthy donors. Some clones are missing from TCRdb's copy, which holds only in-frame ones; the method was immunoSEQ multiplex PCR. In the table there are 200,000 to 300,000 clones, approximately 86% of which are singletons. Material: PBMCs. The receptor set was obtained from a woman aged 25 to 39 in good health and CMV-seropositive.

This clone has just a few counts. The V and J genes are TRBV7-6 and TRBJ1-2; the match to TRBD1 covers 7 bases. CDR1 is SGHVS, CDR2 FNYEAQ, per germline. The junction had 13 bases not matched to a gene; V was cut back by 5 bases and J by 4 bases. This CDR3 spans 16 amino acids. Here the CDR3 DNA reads TGTGCCAGCAGCCCAGGGACAGAAGATTCTCGCTATGGCTACACCTTC. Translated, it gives CASSPGTEDSRYGYTF. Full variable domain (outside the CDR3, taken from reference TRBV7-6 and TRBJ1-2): GAGVSQSPRYKVTKRGQDVALRCDPISGHVSLYWYRQALGQGPEFLTYFNYEAQQDKSGLPNDRFSAERPEGSISTLTIQRTEQRDSAMYRCASSPGTEDSRYGYTFGSGTRLTVV.

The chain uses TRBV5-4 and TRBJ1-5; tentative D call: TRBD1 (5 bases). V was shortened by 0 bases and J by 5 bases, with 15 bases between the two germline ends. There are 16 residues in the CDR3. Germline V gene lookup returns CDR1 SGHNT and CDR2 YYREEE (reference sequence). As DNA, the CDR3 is TGTGCCAGCAGCTTGGTGGGGTCCAGGGAGGATCAGCCCCAGCATTTT. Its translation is CASSLVGSREDQPQHF. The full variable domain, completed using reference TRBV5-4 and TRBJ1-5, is ETGVTQSPTHLIKTRGQQVTLRCSSQSGHNTVSWYQQALGQGPQFIFQYYREEENGRGNFPPRFSGLQFPNYSSELNVNALELDDSALYLCASSLVGSREDQPQHFGDGTRLSIL.

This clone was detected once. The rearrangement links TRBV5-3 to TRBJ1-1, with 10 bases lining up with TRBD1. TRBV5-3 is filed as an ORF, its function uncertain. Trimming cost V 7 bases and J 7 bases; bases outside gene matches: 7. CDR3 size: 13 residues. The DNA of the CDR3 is TGTGCCAGAGGGGGACAGGGGCCTTTTGAAGCTTTCTTT. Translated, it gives CARGGQGPFEAFF.

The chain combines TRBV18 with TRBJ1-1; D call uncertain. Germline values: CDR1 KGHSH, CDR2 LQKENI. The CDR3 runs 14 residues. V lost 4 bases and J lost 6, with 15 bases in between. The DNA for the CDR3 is TGTGCCAGCTCACTGGTACAGACGAGACCTGAAGCTTTCTTT. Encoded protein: CASSLVQTRPEAFF.

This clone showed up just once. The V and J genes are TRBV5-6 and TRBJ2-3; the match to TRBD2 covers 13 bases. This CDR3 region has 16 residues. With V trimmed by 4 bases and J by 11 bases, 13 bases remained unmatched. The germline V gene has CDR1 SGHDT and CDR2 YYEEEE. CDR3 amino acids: CASSLRTSGGTQGQYF. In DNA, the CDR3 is TGTGCCAGCAGCCTTCGGACTAGCGGGGGTACCCAGGGGCAGTATTTT.

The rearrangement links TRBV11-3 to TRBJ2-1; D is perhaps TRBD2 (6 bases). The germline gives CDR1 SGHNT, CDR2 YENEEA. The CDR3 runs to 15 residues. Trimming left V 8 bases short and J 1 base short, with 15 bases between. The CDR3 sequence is CASRLMGTSYNEQFF. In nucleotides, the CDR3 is TGTGCCAGCCGCCTGATGGGGACTTCCTACAATGAGCAGTTCTTC.

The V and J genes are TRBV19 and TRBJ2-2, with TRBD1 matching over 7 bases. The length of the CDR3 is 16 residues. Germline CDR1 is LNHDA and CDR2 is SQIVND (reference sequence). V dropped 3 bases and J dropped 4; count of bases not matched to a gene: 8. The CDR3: CASSMTTGFTTGELFF. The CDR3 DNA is TGTGCCAGTAGTATGACGACAGGGTTTACCACCGGGGAGCTGTTTTTT. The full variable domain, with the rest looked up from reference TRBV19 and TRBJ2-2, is DGGITQSPKYLFRKEGQNVTLSCEQNLNHDAMYWYRQDPGQGLRLIYYSQIVNDFQKGDIAEGYSVSREKKESFPLTVTSAQKNPTAFYLCASSMTTGFTTGELFFGEGSRLTVL.

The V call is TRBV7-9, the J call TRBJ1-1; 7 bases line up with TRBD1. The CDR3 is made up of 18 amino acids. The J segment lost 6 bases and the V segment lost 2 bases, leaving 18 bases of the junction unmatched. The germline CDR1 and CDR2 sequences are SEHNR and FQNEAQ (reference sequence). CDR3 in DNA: TGTGCCAGCAGCTTAAATCGGGTTAGTGTGGGGACAGAGTCTGAAGCTTTCTTT. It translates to CASSLNRVSVGTESEAFF.